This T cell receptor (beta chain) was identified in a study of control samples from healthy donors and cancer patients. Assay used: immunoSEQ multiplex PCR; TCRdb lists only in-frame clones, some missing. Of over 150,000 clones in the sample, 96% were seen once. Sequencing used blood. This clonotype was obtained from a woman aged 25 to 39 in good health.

In DNA form, the CDR3 reads TGCGCCAGCAGCCCGGGAGACGGTTTGGGTGGGACGCAGTATTTT. Amino acids: CASSPGDGLGGTQYF. The chain is built from TRBV4-1 and TRBJ2-3; D perhaps matches TRBD2 (6 bases). The CDR3 consists of 15 residues. CDR1 and CDR2 (germline): MGHRA, YSYEKL. V dropped 4 bases and J dropped 9 bases, with 20 bases sitting between them.